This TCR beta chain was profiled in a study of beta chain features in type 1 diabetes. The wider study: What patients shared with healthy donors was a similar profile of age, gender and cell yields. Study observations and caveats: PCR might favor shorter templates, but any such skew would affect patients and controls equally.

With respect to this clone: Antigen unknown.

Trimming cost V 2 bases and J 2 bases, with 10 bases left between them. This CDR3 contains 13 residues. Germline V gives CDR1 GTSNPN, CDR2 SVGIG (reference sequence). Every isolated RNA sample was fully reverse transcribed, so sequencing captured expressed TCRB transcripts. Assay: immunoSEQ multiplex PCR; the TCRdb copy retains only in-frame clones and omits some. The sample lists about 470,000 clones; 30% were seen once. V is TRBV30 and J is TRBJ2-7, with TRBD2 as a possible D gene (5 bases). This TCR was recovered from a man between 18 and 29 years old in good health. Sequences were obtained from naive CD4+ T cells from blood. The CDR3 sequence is CAWSRTETYEQYF. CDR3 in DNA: TGTGCCTGGAGTAGGACTGAGACCTACGAGCAGTACTTC.